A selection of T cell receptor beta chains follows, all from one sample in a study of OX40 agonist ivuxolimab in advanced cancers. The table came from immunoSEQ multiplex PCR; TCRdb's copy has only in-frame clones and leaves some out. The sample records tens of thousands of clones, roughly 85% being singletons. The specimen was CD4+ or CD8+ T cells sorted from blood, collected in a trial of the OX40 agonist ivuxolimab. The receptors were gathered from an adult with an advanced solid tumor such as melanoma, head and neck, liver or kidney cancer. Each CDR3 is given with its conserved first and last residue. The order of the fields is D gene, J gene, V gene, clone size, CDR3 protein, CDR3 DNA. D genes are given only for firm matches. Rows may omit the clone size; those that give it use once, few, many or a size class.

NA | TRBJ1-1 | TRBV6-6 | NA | CASTRQEPAEAFF | TGTGCCAGCACCCGACAGGAACCGGCTGAAGCTTTCTTT
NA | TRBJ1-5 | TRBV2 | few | CASYRGPGMPQHF | TGTGCCAGTTACCGGGGGCCGGGGATGCCCCAGCATTTT
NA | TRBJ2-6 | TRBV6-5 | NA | CASSRDTHANVLTF | TGTGCCAGCAGCCGGGACACCCACGCCAACGTCCTGACTTTC
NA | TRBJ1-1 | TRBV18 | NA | CASSSSTDQSGTEAFF | TGTGCCAGCTCATCCAGTACAGACCAATCGGGCACTGAAGCTTTCTTT
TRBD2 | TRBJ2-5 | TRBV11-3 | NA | CASSLGAGGNLGETQYF | TGTGCCAGCAGCTTAGGAGCGGGAGGGAACCTGGGGGAGACCCAGTACTTC
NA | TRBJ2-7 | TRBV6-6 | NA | CASSLPSRNEQYF | TGTGCCAGCAGTCTCCCTAGCAGGAACGAGCAGTACTTC
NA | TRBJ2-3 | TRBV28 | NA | CASRRTSTDTQYF | TGTGCCAGCAGGCGGACTAGCACAGATACGCAGTATTTT
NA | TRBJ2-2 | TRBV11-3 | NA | CASSAPWSGELFF | TGTGCCAGCAGCGCCCCGTGGTCCGGGGAGCTGTTTTTT
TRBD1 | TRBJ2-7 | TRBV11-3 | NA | CASSGTGGIEQYF | TGTGCCAGCAGTGGGACAGGGGGTATAGAGCAGTACTTC
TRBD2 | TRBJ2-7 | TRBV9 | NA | CASSPFMVSGRREQYF | TGTGCCAGCAGCCCCTTTATGGTCAGCGGGAGGCGCGAGCAGTACTTC